Listed below are T cell receptor beta chains from one sample, sequenced in a study of CD8+ T cells in alopecia areata. The protocol was immunoSEQ multiplex PCR, while the TCRdb copy is restricted to in-frame clones and leaves out a portion. This table holds approximately 4,600 clones, approximately 61% found once. The sequenced sample was skin, obtained between weeks 36 and 40, from a patient treated with tofacitinib. The receptors come from a human donor with alopecia areata. CDR3s leave out the opening cysteine and the closing phenylalanine or tryptophan. Not every row has a clone size; where given, it reads once, few, many or a size class.

>-|TRBJ1-5|TRBV9
ASSAGTGRNQPQH
>-|TRBJ2-5|TRBV5-5
ASSSSSGSWETQY
>-|TRBJ2-5|TRBV19
ASSSRDPKTQY
>-|TRBJ2-5|TRBV6-1
ASRATGVPQETQY
>few|TRBJ2-3|TRBV15
ATSRGGPTDTQY
>-|TRBJ2-7|TRBV30
AWSVTSLQY
>-|TRBJ1-1|TRBV2
ASSVPRQGSTEAF
>-|TRBJ2-7|TRBV5-6
ASSFRDSYEQY
>-|TRBJ1-5|TRBV30
AWSAGDGPQH
>-|TRBJ2-5|TRBV7-9
ASSFTEIQETQY
>-|TRBJ2-1|TRBV12-5
ASGFRTSGRDDNEQF
>-|TRBJ2-7|TRBV9
ASSVEPGTKYEQY
>-|TRBJ2-7|TRBV5-1
ASSLAGASEQY
>-|TRBJ1-2|TRBV4-1
ASSPQDRGYSYT
>-|TRBJ1-1|TRBV6-5
ASSYGGDPNEAF
>few|TRBJ2-7|TRBV29-1
SVWTDGPKQY
>-|TRBJ2-1|TRBV7-3
ASSSTGGYFAEQF
>-|TRBJ2-2|TRBV6-1
ASNSWAGELF
>-|TRBJ2-5|TRBV2
ASNLGLAGGIETQY
>-|TRBJ1-5|TRBV30
AWDEDTRNQPQH
>few|TRBJ2-1|TRBV7-9
ASSWGASPEQF
>-|TRBJ2-7|TRBV2
ASREWGYYEQY
>once|TRBJ2-1|TRBV4-1
ASSLRIWGTNEQF
>-|TRBJ1-5|TRBV6-6
ASSYLGGSNQPQH
>-|TRBJ2-1|TRBV6-5
ASSSLTNIYNEQF
>-|TRBJ1-1|TRBV6-5
ASSYSPGNTEAF
>-|TRBJ2-7|TRBV6-5
ASSTTGSNEQY
>-|TRBJ2-1|TRBV7-8
ASSLRYNEQF
>-|TRBJ2-7|TRBV29-1
SVSGTDREVRYEQY
>-|TRBJ2-1|TRBV28
ASSFGGSGIRYNEQF
>-|TRBJ2-1|TRBV5-4
ASSKVLAGGTNEQF
>-|TRBJ2-5|TRBV18
ASSPLITAETQY
>-|TRBJ1-2|TRBV18
ASSPNLDGYT
>-|TRBJ2-7|TRBV9
ASSVAAGGANEQY
>-|TRBJ2-5|TRBV21-1
ASSKYEDRQETQY
>few|TRBJ1-1|TRBV7-3
ASPFTEAF
>-|TRBJ2-1|TRBV7-8
ASSLELRNNEQF
>once|TRBJ1-2|TRBV28
ASSLREGIQGYT
>-|TRBJ2-2|TRBV28
ASSFWGPSEGTGELF
>-|TRBJ2-2|TRBV30
AWSRGRADTGELF
>-|TRBJ2-1|TRBV11-2
ASSLGVSFEQF
>once|TRBJ1-2|TRBV19
ASSTRDRGWGYT
>-|TRBJ1-1|TRBV19
ASSLGRTEAF
>-|TRBJ2-7|TRBV15
ATGREGVYEQY
>-|TRBJ1-5|TRBV5-1
ASSLRGGGQPQH
>few|TRBJ2-7|TRBV6-6
ASSSPDAVGGYEQY
>-|TRBJ2-1|TRBV5-1
ASSSTTSGSGNEQF
>few|TRBJ1-1|TRBV28
ASSLVRTSEAF
>-|TRBJ1-1|TRBV5-5
ASSLRGNTEAF
>-|TRBJ2-6|TRBV6-4
ASSVGSGANVLT
>-|TRBJ2-4|TRBV2
ASSDGFAGQILAKNIQY
>-|TRBJ2-7|TRBV7-8
ASSRINYEQY
>-|TRBJ2-5|TRBV7-2
ASSPSSAGGQETQY
>-|TRBJ2-2|TRBV10-3
AISGEGGSGELF
>few|TRBJ1-1|TRBV7-3
ASSLEGDFTEAF
>-|TRBJ2-5|TRBV29-1
SVAGTSGRRETQY
>-|TRBJ2-3|TRBV28
ASSGAWDHTDTQY
>-|TRBJ2-2|TRBV18
ASSPGKRSTGELF
>-|TRBJ2-3|TRBV7-3
ASSLASGLDTQY